One sample yielded the 20 T cell receptor beta chains listed below, sequenced in a study of blood T cell repertoires in COVID-19. Only in-frame clones appear in the TCRdb table, and some are missing; sequencing was by immunoSEQ multiplex PCR. The repertoire holds about 200,000 clones, with 86% as singletons. Sequenced material: PBMCs or T cells enriched from blood (not recorded which). These receptors were collected from a woman in her forties in a cohort exposed to, infected with or recovered from COVID-19 (not recorded which).

The genes are TRBV10-1 and TRBJ1-1, with D possibly matching TRBD1 (6 bases). Germline-derived CDR1 and CDR2 are WNHNN and SYGVQD (reference sequence). The CDR3 has 13 amino acids. With 2 bases removed from V and 5 bases from J, the gap between germline ends came to 9 bases. The CDR3 loop reads CASSETTGTEAFF. In DNA form, the CDR3 reads TGCGCCAGCAGTGAGACCACAGGGACTGAAGCTTTCTTT.

V usage is TRBV7-7 and J usage is TRBJ2-2; 8 bases are shared with TRBD2. This CDR3 region has 17 residues. Germline V gene sequence: CDR1 SSHAT, CDR2 FNYEAQ (reference sequence). Losses at the gene ends were 5 bases for V and 4 bases for J; bases not matched to a gene: 12. The CDR3 coding sequence is TGTGCCAGCAGCCCCCAAGAGCGGGAGCTGCCCACCGGGGAGCTGTTTTTT. This codes for CASSPQERELPTGELFF.

This clone was observed once. The rearrangement links TRBV4-1 to TRBJ1-2; D is perhaps TRBD1 (6 bases). The CDR3 loop spans 14 amino acids. Deletions cut 5 bases from V and 2 bases from J, with 12 bases between. Looked up from germline, CDR1 is MGHRA and CDR2 is YSYEKL. This chain's CDR3 is CASSSRTANYGYTF. CDR3 DNA sequence: TGCGCCAGCAGCTCCCGGACAGCAAACTATGGCTACACCTTC.

The V gene is TRBV13, the J gene TRBJ2-5, with 13 nucleotides matching TRBD2. Trimming removed 5 bases from V and 5 bases from J; junction bases left unmatched: 5. Germline CDR1 PRHDT, CDR2 FYEKMQ (reference sequence). This CDR3 spans 15 amino acids. The CDR3 DNA is TGTGCCAGCAGCATGGGACTAGCGGGGACGGAGACCCAGTACTTC. Translating gives CASSMGLAGTETQYF. Looking up the rest from reference TRBV13 and TRBJ2-5 gives the full variable domain: AAGVIQSPRHLIKEKRETATLKCYPIPRHDTVYWYQQGPGQDPQFLISFYEKMQSDKGSIPDRFSAQQFSDYHSELNMSSLELGDSALYFCASSMGLAGTETQYFGPGTRLLVL.

The chain uses TRBV11-2 and TRBJ2-7, with 12 nucleotides matching TRBD2. Per the germline V gene, CDR1 is SGHAT and CDR2 is FQNNGV. The junction had 9 bases not matched to a gene; V was cut back by 5 bases and J by 7 bases. CDR3 length equals 15 residues. DNA for the CDR3: TGTGCCAGCAGCGACCTAGCGGGAGGGAGGGGGGAGCAGTACTTC. It encodes CASSDLAGGRGEQYF.

The V gene is TRBV19, the J gene TRBJ1-1, with D possibly TRBD1 on 5 matching bases. Between the trimmed V and J ends, which lost 3 bases and 3 bases, there was a span of 11 bases. Germline values: CDR1 LNHDA, CDR2 SQIVND (reference sequence). This CDR3 has 14 amino acids. This CDR3 reads CASSISGYDTEAFF. The CDR3 coding sequence is TGTGCCAGTAGTATCTCAGGGTATGACACTGAAGCTTTCTTT. The full variable domain, rest sourced from reference TRBV19 and TRBJ1-1, is DGGITQSPKYLFRKEGQNVTLSCEQNLNHDAMYWYRQDPGQGLRLIYYSQIVNDFQKGDIAEGYSVSREKKESFPLTVTSAQKNPTAFYLCASSISGYDTEAFFGQGTRLTVV.

This chain uses TRBV4-3 with TRBJ1-1; 12 bases fit TRBD1. This CDR3 is 15 amino acids long. V lost 4 bases to trimming and J lost 4 bases; unmatched junction nucleotides: 4. In germline, CDR1 is LGHNA, CDR2 YSLEER. CDR3 region: CASSRDRGPRTEAFF. CDR3 DNA: TGCGCCAGCAGCCGGGACAGGGGGCCACGCACTGAAGCTTTCTTT.

This chain links TRBV19 with TRBJ2-1; 7 nucleotides line up with TRBD2. Germline V gene data show CDR1 as LNHDA and CDR2 as SQIVND (reference sequence). There are 13 residues in the CDR3. The V gene end was trimmed by 9 bases and the J gene end by 9 bases; junction bases not matched to a gene: 11. The CDR3 nucleotides read TGTGCCAGCGCGGCGGGAGCCCGTTCTGAGCAGTTCTTC. Its translation: CASAAGARSEQFF. The full variable domain, with the rest looked up from reference TRBV19 and TRBJ2-1, is DGGITQSPKYLFRKEGQNVTLSCEQNLNHDAMYWYRQDPGQGLRLIYYSQIVNDFQKGDIAEGYSVSREKKESFPLTVTSAQKNPTAFYLCASAAGARSEQFFGPGTRLTVL.

This clone was seen a handful of times. The chain couples TRBV27 to TRBJ2-2; D not certain. Germline values: CDR1 MNHEY, CDR2 SMNVEV (reference sequence). The CDR3 contains 13 residues. Trimming stripped 7 bases from V and 0 bases from J, with 6 bases between. The CDR3 protein is CASTSANTGELFF. CDR3 nucleotides: TGTGCCAGCACTTCTGCGAACACCGGGGAGCTGTTTTTT.

This chain links TRBV12-3 or TRBV12-4 with TRBJ2-7; tentative D call: TRBD1 (6 bases). V shed 5 bases and J shed 3 bases, with 11 bases lying between them. The CDR3 has 13 amino acids. CDR3 sequence: CASSPTGFYEQYF. CDR3 in DNA: TGTGCCAGCAGTCCTACAGGGTTCTACGAGCAGTACTTC.

V usage is TRBV29-1 and J usage is TRBJ1-5; D call uncertain. Between the trimmed V and J ends, which lost 2 bases and 6 bases, there was a span of 5 bases. Germline V CDR1 and CDR2: SQVTM, ANQGSEA. This CDR3 is 11 amino acids long. CDR3 nucleotides: TGCAGCGTTGAATGGCTTCAGCCCCAGCATTTT. Translating it yields CSVEWLQPQHF.

V usage is TRBV4-2 and J usage is TRBJ2-2; D gene unclear. The ends were cut back, 5 bases at V and 5 bases at J, with 21 bases in the middle. This CDR3 has 17 amino acids. The germline gives CDR1 LGHNA, CDR2 YNFKEQ. The CDR3 bases are TGTGCCAGCAGCGATGAATCTGTCGCTAGTTCTACCGGGGAGCTGTTTTTT. It encodes CASSDESVASSTGELFF.

The chain recombines TRBV13 with TRBJ2-1; TRBD1 is a possible D gene (6 bases). The V end lost 4 bases, the J end lost 8 bases, and 12 bases lay between the germline ends. The CDR3 is made up of 13 amino acids. The germline V gene encodes CDR1 PRHDT and CDR2 FYEKMQ (reference sequence). This chain's CDR3 is CASSSTGRYEQFF. DNA for the CDR3: TGTGCCAGCAGCTCGACAGGTCGATATGAGCAGTTCTTC.

The V and J genes are TRBV7-9 and TRBJ1-2; the D gene is possibly TRBD1 (6 bases). Germline V gene data show CDR1 as SEHNR and CDR2 as FQNEAQ (reference sequence). V was shortened by 1 base and J by 12 bases, with 9 bases between the two germline ends. The CDR3 consists of 11 residues. In DNA, the CDR3 is TGTGCCAGCAGCTTAGACAGGGAGAACACCTTC. It is translated as CASSLDRENTF.

The chain combines TRBV9 with TRBJ2-7, with 10 bases fitting TRBD1. Trimming removed 2 bases from V and 3 bases from J; junction bases left unmatched: 2. This CDR3 contains 14 residues. Germline assignment: CDR1 SGDLS and CDR2 YYNGEE. The CDR3 sequence is CASSVRTGGYEQYF. In DNA form, the CDR3 reads TGTGCCAGCAGCGTTAGGACAGGGGGCTACGAGCAGTACTTC. Drawing the rest from reference TRBV9 and TRBJ2-7, the complete variable domain is DSGVTQTPKHLITATGQRVTLRCSPRSGDLSVYWYQQSLDQGLQFLIQYYNGEERAKGNILERFSAQQFPDLHSELNLSSLELGDSALYFCASSVRTGGYEQYFGPGTRLTVT.

The chain uses TRBV5-1 and TRBJ1-2, with TRBD1 identical over 7 bases. The CDR3 sequence is 18 residues long. Germline V gene sequence: CDR1 SGHRS, CDR2 YFSETQ. Losses at the gene ends were 0 bases for V and 0 bases for J; bases not matched to a gene: 11. The CDR3 reads CASSLGMGQWGSNYGYTF. CDR3 sequence (DNA): TGCGCCAGCAGCTTGGGGATGGGACAGTGGGGTTCTAACTATGGCTACACCTTC. The full variable domain, its missing parts supplied by reference TRBV5-1 and TRBJ1-2, is KAGVTQTPRYLIKTRGQQVTLSCSPISGHRSVSWYQQTPGQGLQFLFEYFSETQRNKGNFPGRFSGRQFSNSRSEMNVSTLELGDSALYLCASSLGMGQWGSNYGYTFGSGTRLTVV.

The chain links TRBV7-8 to TRBJ1-4; 7 bases are a match to TRBD1. The CDR3 has 17 amino acids. Germline values: CDR1 SGHVS, CDR2 FQNEAQ. The V and J ends lost 2 bases and 1 base, in that order; junction bases with no gene match: 7. CDR3 sequence (DNA): TGTGCCAGCAGCTTAATCGGCCAGGGGGGAACTAATGAAAAACTGTTTTTT. Its translation: CASSLIGQGGTNEKLFF.

This clone was detected a few times. This sequence joins TRBV12-5 and TRBJ1-3; D is possibly TRBD1 (6 bases). The V and J ends lost 5 bases and 7 bases respectively, with 15 bases between them. The CDR3 consists of 14 residues. Looked up from germline, CDR1 is LGHNT and CDR2 is FRNRAP. The CDR3 reads CASGKGGASNTIYF. As DNA, the CDR3 is TGTGCTAGTGGTAAGGGGGGGGCAAGCAACACCATATATTTT.

The chain employs TRBV19 and TRBJ1-2; 7 bases line up with TRBD1. Germline CDR1 and CDR2: LNHDA and SQIVND (reference sequence). There are 17 residues in the CDR3. J lost 4 bases, V lost 2 bases, and 13 bases had no gene match. The chain's CDR3 is CASSIIRRDSSIYGYTF. As DNA, the CDR3 is TGTGCCAGTAGTATAATTCGAAGGGACAGCTCGATCTATGGCTACACCTTC.

The chain recombines TRBV4-2 with TRBJ1-1; D is undetermined. V dropped 3 bases and J dropped 0 bases, with 11 bases sitting between them. The CDR3 is 15 amino acids. Germline CDR1 reads LGHNA; CDR2 reads YNFKEQ. The CDR3 loop reads CASSHNSPMNTEAFF. The CDR3 nucleotides read TGTGCCAGCAGCCACAACTCTCCCATGAACACTGAAGCTTTCTTT.